Listed here are 15 T cell receptor beta chains from one sample, sequenced in a study of a mutant IDH1 vaccine in newly diagnosed glioma. TCRdb's table, derived via immunoSEQ multiplex PCR, lists solely in-frame clones and lacks some. The sample records tens of thousands of clones, roughly 80% being singletons. Documented time point: baseline, week 1 (first vaccination visit). Treatment defined: pre-vaccination baseline after standard-of-care therapy. Here the sequenced sample was PBMCs, taken from a glioma patient treated with radiotherapy, temozolomide or both. These receptors were collected from a woman between 50 and 59 years old with glioma.

The chain recombines TRBV27 with TRBJ1-2; D may be TRBD1 (6 bases). Germline V gene lookup returns CDR1 MNHEY and CDR2 SMNVEV (reference sequence). The ends were cut back, 5 bases at V and 1 base at J, with 14 bases in the middle. The CDR3 consists of 15 residues. The CDR3 loop reads CASSHYGQFNYGYTF. For the CDR3, the DNA is TGTGCCAGCAGTCACTATGGACAGTTTAACTATGGCTACACCTTC.

The chain has TRBV2 and TRBJ2-5; either TRBD1 or TRBD2 may supply D (7 bases each). Germline assignment: CDR1 SNHLY and CDR2 FYNNEI. The CDR3 loop spans 14 amino acids. V was clipped by 6 bases and J by 5 bases, with 16 bases between them. DNA for the CDR3: TGTGCCAGCAGGCCCAGACAGGGAGGGGAGACCCAGTACTTC. Its protein is CASRPRQGGETQYF.

This clone appeared a few times. The chain recombines TRBV30 with TRBJ1-1; D remains unclear. Germline V lookup: CDR1 GTSNPN, CDR2 SVGIG (reference sequence). The ends were cut back, 4 bases at V and 7 bases at J, with 10 bases in the middle. This CDR3 has 11 residues. The DNA for the CDR3 is TGTGCCTGGAATAACCTGAATGAAGCTTTCTTT. It is translated as CAWNNLNEAFF.

The chain combines TRBV9 with TRBJ1-4; no clear D gene. The CDR3 is 15 residues long. The germline CDR1 and CDR2 sequences are SGDLS and YYNGEE. The V gene lost 0 bases and the J gene lost 7 bases, with 13 bases spanning the gap. The CDR3 reads CASSVGNGGGEKLFF. The CDR3, as DNA: TGTGCCAGCAGCGTAGGGAACGGTGGAGGTGAAAAACTGTTTTTT.

The rearrangement joins TRBV28 to TRBJ1-5; perhaps TRBD1 as D (6 bases). V lost 4 bases and J lost 7, with 17 bases in between. The CDR3 totals 15 residues. Germline CDR1 is MDHEN and CDR2 is SYDVKM. The CDR3 region is CASSSAPGVGQPQHF. DNA of the CDR3: TGTGCCAGCAGTTCAGCCCCAGGGGTCGGGCAGCCCCAGCATTTT.

This clone was seen just once. The chain employs TRBV5-1 and TRBJ2-3; D is undetermined. Trimming pared 3 bases from V and 2 bases from J, leaving 4 bases between. CDR1 and CDR2 from the germline V gene are SGHRS and YFSETQ. The CDR3 is 12 residues long. CDR3 in amino acids: CASSYNTDTQYF. The CDR3 DNA is TGCGCCAGCAGCTACAACACAGATACGCAGTATTTT.

The chain links TRBV5-6 to TRBJ2-5; the D is unclear. The CDR3 consists of 12 residues. V was clipped by 3 bases and J by 4 bases, with 7 bases between them. Germline CDR1 reads SGHDT; CDR2 reads YYEEEE. The CDR3, as DNA: TGTGCCAGCAGCTCCGCAGGAGAGACCCAGTACTTC. This encodes CASSSAGETQYF.

This clone appeared a single time. This chain joins TRBV6-1 and TRBJ1-5; the D gene is possibly TRBD1 (6 bases). This CDR3 is 14 amino acids long. Germline CDR1 is MNHNS and CDR2 is SASEGT. V lost 6 bases and J lost 0, with 9 bases in between. CDR3 in amino acids: CASRETGSNQPQHF. For the CDR3, the DNA is TGTGCCAGCAGAGAGACAGGTAGCAATCAGCCCCAGCATTTT.

The chain has TRBV6-5 and TRBJ2-1; no clear D. There are 10 residues in the CDR3. The germline V gene has CDR1 MNHEY and CDR2 SVGAGI. V was cut by 9 bases and J by 15 bases, with 15 bases left in between. CDR3 DNA sequence: TGTGCCAGAACACAGAGTTTGCGGTTCTTC. Protein sequence: CARTQSLRFF.

As concerns this clone: The junction differs from germline at one of its ends, possibly a read error. J is TRBJ1-4 and V is TRBV6-1; maybe TRBD1 (5 bases). CDR1 and CDR2 (germline): MNHNS, SASEGT. The CDR3 spans 15 residues. The CDR3 DNA reads as TGTGCCAGCAGTGAAATAGGGCAGGGAATGGGGGGGTCGATTTTT. Its translation: CASSEIGQGMGGSIF.

The chain combines TRBV7-8 with TRBJ2-3, with 9 bases matching TRBD2. This CDR3 region has 15 residues. V dropped 6 bases and J dropped 6; count of bases not matched to a gene: 10. Germline CDR1 SGHVS, CDR2 FQNEAQ. CDR3 protein: CASSRLYSGGDTQYF. The CDR3 coding sequence is TGTGCCAGCAGTCGCTTGTATAGCGGGGGTGATACGCAGTATTTT. The entire variable domain, with the rest obtained from reference TRBV7-8 and TRBJ2-3, is as follows: GAGVSQSPRYKVAKRGQDVALRCDPISGHVSLFWYQQALGQGPEFLTYFQNEAQLDKSGLPSDRFFAERPEGSVSTLKIQRTQQEDSAVYLCASSRLYSGGDTQYFGPGTRLTVL.

The chain carries TRBV27 and TRBJ1-2; 12 bases are shared with TRBD1. Trimming took 5 bases from V and 2 from J; bases not matched to a gene: 3. Looked up from germline, CDR1 is MNHEY and CDR2 is SMNVEV (reference sequence). This CDR3 comprises 15 residues. Here the CDR3 DNA reads TGTGCCAGCAGTCCCGGGACAGGGGGCAACTATGGCTACACCTTC. It yields the protein CASSPGTGGNYGYTF.

This clone was seen only a few times. The chain links TRBV7-2 to TRBJ1-2; TRBD1 aligns across 7 bases. Germline CDR1 SGHTA, CDR2 FQGNSA. V shed 5 bases and J 4 bases; nucleotides not matched to a gene: 10. The CDR3 covers 15 residues. CDR3 loop: CASSLTRTGSYGYTF. The DNA for the CDR3 is TGTGCCAGCAGCCTTACCCGGACAGGAAGCTATGGCTACACCTTC.

This clone has more than one count but fewer than ten. The chain links TRBV10-1 to TRBJ1-1; D may be TRBD1 (5 bases). The CDR3 extends over 15 amino acids. CDR1 and CDR2 (germline): WNHNN, SYGVQD (reference sequence). The ends were cut back, 2 bases at V and 5 bases at J, with 15 bases in the middle. Here the CDR3 reads CASSETGGARTEAFF. CDR3 in DNA: TGCGCCAGCAGTGAGACCGGGGGAGCGAGGACTGAAGCTTTCTTT.

This clone has just a few counts. V is TRBV16 and J is TRBJ2-7, with D unresolved. Trimming removed 0 bases from V and 4 bases from J, with 13 bases in between. Germline CDR1 KGHSY, CDR2 FQNENV. This CDR3 region has 15 residues. The CDR3: CASSQSGRTRYEQYF. DNA of the CDR3: TGTGCCAGCAGCCAATCGGGTAGGACGAGATACGAGCAGTACTTC.